These 2 T cell receptor beta chains came from one sample sequenced in a study of OX40 agonist ivuxolimab in advanced cancers. Libraries were prepared by immunoSEQ multiplex PCR; TCRdb keeps only in-frame clonotypes and omits some of them. Here the sample spans 79,000 or so clones, about 89% being singletons. The sample in question was CD4+ or CD8+ T cells sorted from blood, obtained in a trial of the OX40 agonist ivuxolimab. These receptors came from an adult with an advanced solid tumor such as melanoma, head and neck, liver or kidney cancer.

The rearrangement uses TRBV11-2 and TRBJ2-5, with D maybe TRBD1 (6 bases). Germline CDR1 SGHAT, CDR2 FQNNGV. V lost 3 bases to trimming and J lost 5 bases, with 13 bases between them. The CDR3 consists of 14 residues. For the CDR3, the DNA is TGTGCCAGCAGCTTCCAGGGGAATGCGGAGACCCAGTACTTC. This codes for CASSFQGNAETQYF.

The chain has TRBV4-3 and TRBJ1-5; D is uncertain. CDR3 length: 16 amino acids. Germline V CDR1 and CDR2: LGHNA, YSLEER. The V end lost 0 bases, the J end lost 4 bases, and 13 bases lay between the germline ends. In DNA form, the CDR3 reads TGCGCCAGCAGCCAAGATCTGGGGTCTTGGAATCAGCCCCAGCATTTT. Translating it yields CASSQDLGSWNQPQHF.